These 16 T cell receptor beta chains were sequenced from one sample in a study of cytomegalovirus exposure and HLA in healthy donors. Researchers ran the PCR with 60 Vbeta and 13 Jbeta primers. The protocol was immunoSEQ multiplex PCR, while the TCRdb copy is restricted to in-frame clones and leaves out a portion. The sample lists 55,000 to 80,000 clones; over 50% were seen once. The sequencing input was PBMCs. These receptors all stem from a man between 40 and 49 years old in good health and CMV-seropositive.

The genes are TRBV30 and TRBJ2-1, with TRBD2 as a possible D gene (6 bases). The V and J ends lost 1 base and 7 bases respectively, with 17 bases between them. CDR3 length: 15 residues. Germline V gives CDR1 GTSNPN, CDR2 SVGIG (reference sequence). The chain's CDR3 is CAWSGRRGLGNEQFF. Here the CDR3 DNA reads TGTGCCTGGAGTGGGCGGCGGGGCCTCGGGAATGAGCAGTTCTTC. The variable domain in full, completed from reference TRBV30 and TRBJ2-1, reads SQTIHQWPATLVQPVGSPLSLECTVEGTSNPNLYWYRQAAGRGLQLLFYSVGIGQISSEVPQNLSASRPQDRQFILSSKKLLLSDSGFYLCAWSGRRGLGNEQFFGPGTRLTVL.

The gene calls are TRBV7-9 and TRBJ2-7; TRBD1 matches 7 bases. After removal of 3 bases from V and 0 bases from J, the junction contained 14 bases not matched to a gene. The CDR3 has 18 amino acids. The germline CDR1 and CDR2 sequences are SEHNR and FQNEAQ (reference sequence). DNA of the CDR3: TGTGCCAGCAGCTTCCCAGACCTCCGGGACAGCCACTCCTACGAGCAGTACTTC. Protein product: CASSFPDLRDSHSYEQYF.

CDR3 sequence (DNA): TGTGCCAGCAGTGGGGCGGGACAGGTATTTATGAACACTGAAGCTTTCTTT. Its translation is CASSGAGQVFMNTEAFF. The chain couples TRBV6-1 to TRBJ1-1, with TRBD1 matching over 8 bases. Per the germline V gene, CDR1 is MNHNS and CDR2 is SASEGT. The ends lost 4 bases at V and 0 bases at J; junction bases unmatched: 10. The CDR3 length is 17 residues.

The rearrangement joins TRBV11-1 to TRBJ2-2; tentative D call: TRBD1 (5 bases). Trimming shortened V by 3 bases and J by 6 bases, and 17 bases separated the two germline ends. CDR1 and CDR2 from the germline V gene are SGHAT and FQDESV (reference sequence). The CDR3 is 16 residues long. This CDR3 is CASSFQSGPLAGELFF. The CDR3 nucleotides are TGTGCCAGCAGCTTTCAGTCAGGGCCCCTAGCCGGGGAGCTGTTTTTT.

The CDR3 nucleotides are TGTGCCAGCAGCTTAGGCACGTGGAGCTCTGGAAACACCATATATTTT. This codes for CASSLGTWSSGNTIYF. The chain combines TRBV13 with TRBJ1-3; D remains unclear. The CDR3 runs 16 residues. The germline gives CDR1 PRHDT, CDR2 FYEKMQ (reference sequence). V dropped 0 bases and J dropped 0 bases, with 9 bases sitting between them.

Here the CDR3 reads CASSFDRAETQYF. CDR3 nucleotides: TGTGCCAGCAGCTTCGACAGGGCGGAGACCCAGTACTTC. V usage is TRBV7-6 and J usage is TRBJ2-5, with 7 bases aligning to TRBD1. V was pared by 3 bases and J by 5 bases, with 3 bases of the junction left unmatched. Germline loops: CDR1 SGHVS, CDR2 FNYEAQ. There are 13 residues in the CDR3.

V and J are TRBV16 and TRBJ1-2; the match to TRBD1 covers 8 bases. Per the germline V gene, CDR1 is KGHSY and CDR2 is FQNENV. CDR3 length: 15 residues. V gave up 1 base and J gave up 8 bases; unmatched junction bases: 9. The CDR3 loop reads CASSQFLETGDGYTF. In DNA form, the CDR3 reads TGTGCCAGCAGCCAATTTTTGGAGACAGGGGACGGCTACACCTTC.

The chain employs TRBV6-5 and TRBJ1-2; D is possibly TRBD1 (6 bases). There are 14 residues in the CDR3. Germline V gene sequence: CDR1 MNHEY, CDR2 SVGAGI. Trimming left V 2 bases short and J 8 bases short, with 15 bases between. In nucleotides, the CDR3 is TGTGCCAGCAGTTACGAGGGGGGGTCTTTGGGCTACACCTTC. It translates to CASSYEGGSLGYTF.

This sequence joins TRBV6-9 and TRBJ1-1; TRBD1 is a possible D gene (5 bases). CDR3 size: 16 residues. The germline gives CDR1 MNHGY, CDR2 SVAAGI. Trimming took off 0 bases at V and 3 bases at J, with 14 bases between the two ends. Written as DNA, the CDR3 is TGTGCCAGCAGTTATTCACCGGGGGGTGGCGACACTGAAGCTTTCTTT. Its translation is CASSYSPGGGDTEAFF.

This clone was found a few times. The chain has TRBV5-1 and TRBJ1-1, with TRBD1 matching over 8 bases. CDR1 and CDR2 from the germline V gene are SGHRS and YFSETQ. V shed 0 bases and J 2 bases; nucleotides not matched to a gene: 3. This CDR3 has 15 residues. The CDR3 reads CASSLGQGPNTEAFF. The CDR3 DNA reads as TGCGCCAGCAGCTTGGGACAGGGGCCAAACACTGAAGCTTTCTTT.

The V and J genes are TRBV6-6 and TRBJ2-7; 8 nucleotides match TRBD1. This CDR3 contains 14 residues. J was trimmed by 5 bases and V by 7 bases; bases with no gene match: 10. Per germline, CDR1 MNHNY and CDR2 SVGAGI (reference sequence). Here the CDR3 reads CASKTGQGGDEQYF. In DNA form, the CDR3 reads TGTGCCAGCAAGACAGGACAGGGAGGTGACGAGCAGTACTTC.

This clone was detected only a few times. CDR3 sequence reads: CASSQDLQGNTEAFF. CDR3 sequence (DNA): TGCGCCAGCAGCCAAGATCTACAGGGGAACACTGAAGCTTTCTTT. V gene TRBV4-3 combines with J gene TRBJ1-1; maybe TRBD1 (6 bases). CDR3 size: 15 residues. V lost 0 bases, J lost 1 base, and 9 bases lay in between. From germline, CDR1 is LGHNA and CDR2 YSLEER.

The rearrangement uses TRBV28 and TRBJ1-5, with D possibly TRBD1 on 6 matching bases. Trimming shortened V by 3 bases and J by 5 bases, and 14 bases separated the two germline ends. The CDR3 has 15 amino acids. From germline, CDR1 is MDHEN and CDR2 SYDVKM. The CDR3 DNA reads TGTGCCAGCAGTTTCTTGTCCAGGGGTGATCAGCCCCAGCATTTT. Protein sequence: CASSFLSRGDQPQHF.

This sequence joins TRBV11-2 and TRBJ1-1; tentatively, D is TRBD1 (6 bases). The V end was cut by 9 bases, the J end by 0 bases, with 26 bases between. The germline V gene has CDR1 SGHAT and CDR2 FQNNGV. The CDR3 is made up of 18 amino acids. The CDR3, as DNA: TGTGCCAGTGTACGAACGGGGGGCAACCGAGCCCTGAACACTGAAGCTTTCTTT. Residues: CASVRTGGNRALNTEAFF.

This clone has more than one count but fewer than ten. The chain couples TRBV7-2 to TRBJ2-1, with TRBD1 identical over 7 bases. Germline V gene sequence: CDR1 SGHTA, CDR2 FQGNSA. Trimming removed 6 bases from V and 6 bases from J; junction bases left unmatched: 8. CDR3 length: 14 amino acids. In DNA, the CDR3 is TGTGCCAGCAGTCAAGCTACAGGGGCCAATGAGCAGTTCTTC. It codes for CASSQATGANEQFF.

The chain has TRBV4-3 and TRBJ2-7; 11 nucleotides align to TRBD1. CDR1 LGHNA and CDR2 YSLEER come from the germline V gene. Unmatched junction bases numbered 6, after V lost 2 bases and J lost 9 bases. The CDR3 is 14 amino acids. In DNA, the CDR3 is TGCGCCAGCAGCCAAACGGACAGGGGGCCCAGGCAGTACTTC. This gives the protein CASSQTDRGPRQYF.